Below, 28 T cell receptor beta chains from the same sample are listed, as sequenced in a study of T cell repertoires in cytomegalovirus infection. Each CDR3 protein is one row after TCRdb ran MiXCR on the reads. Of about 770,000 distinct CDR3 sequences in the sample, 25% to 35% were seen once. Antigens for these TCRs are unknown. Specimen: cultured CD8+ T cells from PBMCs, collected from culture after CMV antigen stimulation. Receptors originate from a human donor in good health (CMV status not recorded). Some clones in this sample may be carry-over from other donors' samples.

This chain's CDR3 is CASSPRTGDYQEYGSQHF. In DNA, the CDR3 is TGTGCCAGCAGTCCGCGGACAGGGGATTATCAAGAGTATGGGTCCCAGCATTTT. The rearrangement uses TRBV28 and TRBJ1-5; 9 bases line up with TRBD1. This CDR3 contains 18 residues. Germline CDR1 is MDHEN and CDR2 is SYDVKM. V gave up 5 bases and J gave up 11 bases; unmatched junction bases: 22. Full variable domain (missing parts from reference TRBV28 and TRBJ1-5): DVKVTQSSRYLVKRTGEKVFLECVQDMDHENMFWYRQDPGLGLRLIYFSYDVKMKEKGDIPEGYSVSREKKERFSLILESASTNQTSMYLCASSPRTGDYQEYGSQHFGDGTRLSIL.

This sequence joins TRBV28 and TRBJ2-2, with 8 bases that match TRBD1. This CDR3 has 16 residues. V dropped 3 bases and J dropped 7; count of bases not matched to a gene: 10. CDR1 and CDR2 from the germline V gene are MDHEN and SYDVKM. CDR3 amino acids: CASSFFRTGMGGELFF. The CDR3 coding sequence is TGTGCCAGCAGTTTTTTTCGGACAGGGATGGGCGGGGAGCTGTTTTTT.

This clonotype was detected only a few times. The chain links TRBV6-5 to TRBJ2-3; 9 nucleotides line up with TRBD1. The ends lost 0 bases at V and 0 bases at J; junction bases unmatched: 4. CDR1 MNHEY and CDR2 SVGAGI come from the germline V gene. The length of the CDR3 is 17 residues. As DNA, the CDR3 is TGTGCCAGCAGTTACTCGAGGACAGGGGCTAGCACAGATACGCAGTATTTT. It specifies CASSYSRTGASTDTQYF.

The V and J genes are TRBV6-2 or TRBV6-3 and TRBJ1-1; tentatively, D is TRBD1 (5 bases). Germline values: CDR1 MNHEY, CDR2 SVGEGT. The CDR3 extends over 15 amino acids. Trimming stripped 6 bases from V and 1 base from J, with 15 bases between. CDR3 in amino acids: CASRDPGRTNTEAFF. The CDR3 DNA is TGTGCCAGCAGGGACCCGGGACGGACGAACACTGAAGCTTTCTTT.

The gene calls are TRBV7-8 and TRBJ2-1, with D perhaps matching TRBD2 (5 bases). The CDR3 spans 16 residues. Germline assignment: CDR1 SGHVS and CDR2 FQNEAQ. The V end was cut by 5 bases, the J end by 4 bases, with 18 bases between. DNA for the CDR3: TGTGCCAGCAGCCCCCCAGAGGGCAGTCATTACAATGAGCAGTTCTTC. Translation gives CASSPPEGSHYNEQFF.

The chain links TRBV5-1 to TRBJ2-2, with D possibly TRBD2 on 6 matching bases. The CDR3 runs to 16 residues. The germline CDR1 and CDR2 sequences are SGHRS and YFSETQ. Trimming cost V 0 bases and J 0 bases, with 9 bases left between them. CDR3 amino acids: CASSLAGGTNTGELFF. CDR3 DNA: TGCGCCAGCAGCTTGGCCGGGGGTACGAACACCGGGGAGCTGTTTTTT.

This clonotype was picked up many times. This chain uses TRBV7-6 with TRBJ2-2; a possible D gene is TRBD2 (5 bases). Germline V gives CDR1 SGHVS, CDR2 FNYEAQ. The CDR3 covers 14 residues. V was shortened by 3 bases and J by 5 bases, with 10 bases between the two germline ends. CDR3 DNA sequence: TGTGCCAGCAGCTTCCGAGGGAGTACCGGGGAGCTGTTTTTT. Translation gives CASSFRGSTGELFF.

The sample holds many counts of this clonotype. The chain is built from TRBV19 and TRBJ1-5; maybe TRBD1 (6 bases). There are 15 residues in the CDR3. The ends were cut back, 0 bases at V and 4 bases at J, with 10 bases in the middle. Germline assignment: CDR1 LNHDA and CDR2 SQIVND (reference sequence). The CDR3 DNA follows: TGTGCCAGTAGTATAGAAGACAGGAGAAATCAGCCCCAGCATTTT. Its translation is CASSIEDRRNQPQHF.

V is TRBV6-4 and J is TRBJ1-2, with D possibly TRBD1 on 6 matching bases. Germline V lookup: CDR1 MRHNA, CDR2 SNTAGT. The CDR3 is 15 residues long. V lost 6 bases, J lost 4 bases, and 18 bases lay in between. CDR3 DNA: TGTGCCAGCAGACCCCGCCATACAGGGCTCTATGGCTACACCTTC. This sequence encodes CASRPRHTGLYGYTF.

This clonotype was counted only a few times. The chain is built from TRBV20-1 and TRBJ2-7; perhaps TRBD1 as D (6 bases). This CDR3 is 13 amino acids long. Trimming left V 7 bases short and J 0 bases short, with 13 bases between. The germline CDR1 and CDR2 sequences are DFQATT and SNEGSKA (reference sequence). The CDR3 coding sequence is TGCAGTGGCACCGGGACAAACTCCTACGAGCAGTACTTC. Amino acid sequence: CSGTGTNSYEQYF.

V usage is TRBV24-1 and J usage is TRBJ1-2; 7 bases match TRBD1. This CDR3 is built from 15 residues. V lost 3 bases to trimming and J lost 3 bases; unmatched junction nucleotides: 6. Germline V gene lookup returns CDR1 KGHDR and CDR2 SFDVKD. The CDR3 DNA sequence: TGTGCCACCAGTGATCGACAGGGAGGGGACTATGGCTACACCTTC. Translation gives CATSDRQGGDYGYTF.

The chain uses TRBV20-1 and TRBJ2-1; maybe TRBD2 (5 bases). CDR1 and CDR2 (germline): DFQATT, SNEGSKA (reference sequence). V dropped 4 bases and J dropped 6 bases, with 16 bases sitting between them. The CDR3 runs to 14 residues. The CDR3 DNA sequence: TGCAGTGCTACAGACGGACTGTACGGCAATGAGCAGTTCTTC. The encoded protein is CSATDGLYGNEQFF.

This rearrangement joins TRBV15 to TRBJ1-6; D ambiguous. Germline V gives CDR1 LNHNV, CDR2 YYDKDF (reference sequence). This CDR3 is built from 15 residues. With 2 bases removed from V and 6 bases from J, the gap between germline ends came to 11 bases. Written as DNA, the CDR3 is TGTGCCACCAGCAGACCCTGGGCAGCTAATTCACCCCTCCACTTT. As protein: CATSRPWAANSPLHF.

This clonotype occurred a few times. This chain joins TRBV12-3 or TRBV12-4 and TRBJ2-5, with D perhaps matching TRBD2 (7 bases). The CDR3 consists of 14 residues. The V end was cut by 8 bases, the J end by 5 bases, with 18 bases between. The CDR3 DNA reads TGTGCCAGCTCTCCTGGGGGGGCGACGGAGACCCAGTACTTC. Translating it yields CASSPGGATETQYF.

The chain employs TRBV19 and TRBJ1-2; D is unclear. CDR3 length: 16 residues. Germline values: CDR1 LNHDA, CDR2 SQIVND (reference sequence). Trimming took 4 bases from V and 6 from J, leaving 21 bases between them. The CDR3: CASSTHVGVPLDGYTF. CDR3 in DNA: TGTGCCAGTAGTACGCACGTTGGGGTCCCACTAGATGGCTACACCTTC.

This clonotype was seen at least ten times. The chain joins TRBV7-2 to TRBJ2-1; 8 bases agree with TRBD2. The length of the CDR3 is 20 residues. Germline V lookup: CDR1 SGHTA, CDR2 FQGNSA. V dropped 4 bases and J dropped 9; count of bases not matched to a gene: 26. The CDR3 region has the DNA TGTGCCAGCAGCTACCCCCCGGTCCTGGGGACTAGTGTGGTTGGTGGTGAGCAGTTCTTC. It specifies CASSYPPVLGTSVVGGEQFF.

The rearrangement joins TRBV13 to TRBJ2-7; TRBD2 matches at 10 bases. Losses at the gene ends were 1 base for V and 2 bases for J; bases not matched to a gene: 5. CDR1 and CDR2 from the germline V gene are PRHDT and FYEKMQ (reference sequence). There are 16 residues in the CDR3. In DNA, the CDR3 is TGTGCCAGCAGCTTAGTCGCTAGCGGGAGCACCTACGAGCAGTACTTC. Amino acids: CASSLVASGSTYEQYF.

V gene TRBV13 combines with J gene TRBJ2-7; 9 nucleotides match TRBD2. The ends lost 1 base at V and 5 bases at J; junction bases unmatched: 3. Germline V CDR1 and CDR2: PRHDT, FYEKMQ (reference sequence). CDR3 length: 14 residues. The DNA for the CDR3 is TGTGCCAGCAGCTTAGAGCGGGGGGTCCACGAGCAGTACTTC. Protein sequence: CASSLERGVHEQYF.

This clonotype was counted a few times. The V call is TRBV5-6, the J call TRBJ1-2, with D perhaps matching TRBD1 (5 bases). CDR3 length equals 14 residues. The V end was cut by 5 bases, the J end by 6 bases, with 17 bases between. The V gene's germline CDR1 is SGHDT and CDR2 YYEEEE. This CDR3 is CASSGGSQTNGYTF. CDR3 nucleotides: TGTGCCAGCAGTGGGGGATCCCAGACGAATGGCTACACCTTC.

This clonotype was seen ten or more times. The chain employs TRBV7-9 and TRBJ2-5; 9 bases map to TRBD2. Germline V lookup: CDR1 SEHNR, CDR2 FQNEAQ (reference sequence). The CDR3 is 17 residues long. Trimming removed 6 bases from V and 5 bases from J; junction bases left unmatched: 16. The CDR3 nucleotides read TGTGCCAGCAGTCGAAGCGGCAGCGGGGGGCCCCGGGAGACCCAGTACTTC. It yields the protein CASSRSGSGGPRETQYF.

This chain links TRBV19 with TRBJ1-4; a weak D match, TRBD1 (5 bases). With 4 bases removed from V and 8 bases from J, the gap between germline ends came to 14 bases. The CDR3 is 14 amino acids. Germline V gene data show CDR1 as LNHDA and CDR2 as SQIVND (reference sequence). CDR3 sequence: CASSSRTGEEKLFF. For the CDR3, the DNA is TGTGCCAGTAGTAGTAGGACGGGGGAAGAAAAACTGTTTTTT.

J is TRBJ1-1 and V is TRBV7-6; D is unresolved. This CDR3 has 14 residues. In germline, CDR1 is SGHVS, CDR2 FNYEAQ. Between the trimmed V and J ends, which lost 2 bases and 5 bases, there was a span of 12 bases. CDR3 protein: CASSLSEVGTEAFF. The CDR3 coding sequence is TGTGCCAGCAGCTTATCGGAGGTGGGGACTGAAGCTTTCTTT.

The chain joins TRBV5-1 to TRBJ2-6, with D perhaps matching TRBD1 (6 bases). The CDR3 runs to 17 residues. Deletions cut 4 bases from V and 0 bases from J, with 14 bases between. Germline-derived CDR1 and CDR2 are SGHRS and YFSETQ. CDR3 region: CASSGWTASSGANVLTF. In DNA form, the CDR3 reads TGCGCCAGCAGCGGGTGGACAGCTAGCTCTGGGGCCAACGTCCTGACTTTC.

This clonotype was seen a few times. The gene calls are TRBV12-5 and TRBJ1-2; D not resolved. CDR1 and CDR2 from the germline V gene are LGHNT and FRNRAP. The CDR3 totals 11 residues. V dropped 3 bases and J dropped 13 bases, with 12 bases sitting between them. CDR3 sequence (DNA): TGTGCTAGTGGTTTCCCCTTCCTGCCCACCTTC. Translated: CASGFPFLPTF.

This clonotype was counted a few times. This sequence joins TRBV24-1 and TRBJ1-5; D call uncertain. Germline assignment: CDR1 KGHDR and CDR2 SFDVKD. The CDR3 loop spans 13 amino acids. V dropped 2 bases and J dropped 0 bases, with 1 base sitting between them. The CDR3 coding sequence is TGTGCCACCAGTGATTATAGCAATCAGCCCCAGCATTTT. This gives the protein CATSDYSNQPQHF.

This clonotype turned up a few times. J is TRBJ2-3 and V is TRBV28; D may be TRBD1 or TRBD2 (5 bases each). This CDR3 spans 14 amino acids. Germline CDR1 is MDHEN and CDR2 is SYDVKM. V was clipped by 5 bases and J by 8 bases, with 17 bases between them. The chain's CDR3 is CASSRRDRRATQYF. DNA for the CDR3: TGTGCCAGCAGTAGACGGGACCGACGGGCTACGCAGTATTTT.

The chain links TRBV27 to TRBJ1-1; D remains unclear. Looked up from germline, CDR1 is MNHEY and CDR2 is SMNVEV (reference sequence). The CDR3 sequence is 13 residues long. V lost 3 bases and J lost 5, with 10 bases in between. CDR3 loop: CASSFHEETEAFF. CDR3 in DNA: TGTGCCAGCAGTTTCCATGAGGAGACTGAAGCTTTCTTT.

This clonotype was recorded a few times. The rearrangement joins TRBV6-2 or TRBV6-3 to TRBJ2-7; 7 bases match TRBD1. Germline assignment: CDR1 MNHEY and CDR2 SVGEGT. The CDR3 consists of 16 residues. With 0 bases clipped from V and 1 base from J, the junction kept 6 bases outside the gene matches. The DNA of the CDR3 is TGTGCCAGCAGTTACTCGCCGGGACAGATGTCCTACGAGCAGTACGTC. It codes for CASSYSPGQMSYEQYV.